The clone carrying this T cell receptor (beta chain) appeared many times. This entry comes from a study of T cells after posttransplantation cyclophosphamide. This CDR3 is built from 14 residues. Per germline, CDR1 ENHRY and CDR2 SYGVKD. Between the trimmed V and J ends, which lost 6 bases and 3 bases, there was a span of 14 bases. TCRdb's table, derived via immunoSEQ multiplex PCR, lists solely in-frame clones and lacks some. In total the sample includes about 38,000 clones, none of them seen once. V gene TRBV10-3 combines with J gene TRBJ1-1; D perhaps matches TRBD1 (5 bases). This clonotype was sampled from a man aged 50 to 60 in good health, CMV-negative, and a related stem cell transplant donor. Sample: PBMCs. The CDR3 region is CAISSRGLYTEAFF. CDR3 nucleotide sequence: TGTGCCATCAGCTCAAGGGGACTTTACACTGAAGCTTTCTTT.